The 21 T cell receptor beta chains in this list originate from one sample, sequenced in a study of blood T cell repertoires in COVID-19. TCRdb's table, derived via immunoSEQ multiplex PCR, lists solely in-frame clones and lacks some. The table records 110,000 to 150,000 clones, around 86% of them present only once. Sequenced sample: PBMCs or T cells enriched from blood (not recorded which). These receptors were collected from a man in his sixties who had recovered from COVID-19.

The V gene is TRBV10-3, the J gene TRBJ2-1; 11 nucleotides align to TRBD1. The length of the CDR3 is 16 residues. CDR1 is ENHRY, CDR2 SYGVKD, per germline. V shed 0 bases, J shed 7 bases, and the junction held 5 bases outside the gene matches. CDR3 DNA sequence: TGTGCCATCAGTGAGTCAGGACAGGGGGCTGGGAATGAGCAGTTCTTC. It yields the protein CAISESGQGAGNEQFF.

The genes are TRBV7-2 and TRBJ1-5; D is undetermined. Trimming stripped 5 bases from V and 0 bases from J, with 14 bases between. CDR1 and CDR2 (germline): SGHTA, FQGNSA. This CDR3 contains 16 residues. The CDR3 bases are TGTGCCAGCAGCGCCCCCCGGGGATTTAGCAATCAGCCCCAGCATTTT. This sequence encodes CASSAPRGFSNQPQHF.

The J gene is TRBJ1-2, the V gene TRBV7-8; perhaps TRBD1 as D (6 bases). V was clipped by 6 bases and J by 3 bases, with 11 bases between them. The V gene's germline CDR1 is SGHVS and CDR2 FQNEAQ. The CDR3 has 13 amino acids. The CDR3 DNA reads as TGTGCCAGCAGTCCCCGACAGGACTATGGCTACACCTTC. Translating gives CASSPRQDYGYTF. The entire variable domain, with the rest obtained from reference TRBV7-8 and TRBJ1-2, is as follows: GAGVSQSPRYKVAKRGQDVALRCDPISGHVSLFWYQQALGQGPEFLTYFQNEAQLDKSGLPSDRFFAERPEGSVSTLKIQRTQQEDSAVYLCASSPRQDYGYTFGSGTRLTVV.

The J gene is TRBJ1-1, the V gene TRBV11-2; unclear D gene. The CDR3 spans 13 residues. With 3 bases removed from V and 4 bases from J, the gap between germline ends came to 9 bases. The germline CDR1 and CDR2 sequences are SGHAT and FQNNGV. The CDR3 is CASSLWELTEAFF. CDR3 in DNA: TGTGCCAGCAGCTTGTGGGAGCTCACTGAAGCTTTCTTT.

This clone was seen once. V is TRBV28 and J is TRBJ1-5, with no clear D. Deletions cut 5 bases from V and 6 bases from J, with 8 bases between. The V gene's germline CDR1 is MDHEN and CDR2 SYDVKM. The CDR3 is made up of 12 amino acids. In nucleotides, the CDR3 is TGTGCCAGCAGTCAATGGGCTCAGCCCCAGCATTTT. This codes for CASSQWAQPQHF.

The CDR3 nucleotides are TGCAGTGCTAGTCGGGCTAGCGGGACCTACGAGCAGTACTTC. Its protein is CSASRASGTYEQYF. J is TRBJ2-7 and V is TRBV20-1; 9 bases are a match to TRBD2. The ends lost 3 bases at V and 2 bases at J; junction bases unmatched: 5. The CDR3 is 14 residues long. Germline V gives CDR1 DFQATT, CDR2 SNEGSKA (reference sequence).

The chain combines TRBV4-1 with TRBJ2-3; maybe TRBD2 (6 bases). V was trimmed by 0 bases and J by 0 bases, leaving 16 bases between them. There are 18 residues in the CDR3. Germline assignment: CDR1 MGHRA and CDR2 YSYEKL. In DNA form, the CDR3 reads TGCGCCAGCAGCCAAGAAGGTCCAGCGGGCCAAAGCACAGATACGCAGTATTTT. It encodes CASSQEGPAGQSTDTQYF.

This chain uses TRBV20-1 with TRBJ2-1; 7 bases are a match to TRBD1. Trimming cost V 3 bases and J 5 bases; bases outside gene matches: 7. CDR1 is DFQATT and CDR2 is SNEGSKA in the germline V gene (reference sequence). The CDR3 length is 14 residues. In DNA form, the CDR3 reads TGCAGTGCTAGTGGGGGACAGATGCACAATGAGCAGTTCTTC. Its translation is CSASGGQMHNEQFF.

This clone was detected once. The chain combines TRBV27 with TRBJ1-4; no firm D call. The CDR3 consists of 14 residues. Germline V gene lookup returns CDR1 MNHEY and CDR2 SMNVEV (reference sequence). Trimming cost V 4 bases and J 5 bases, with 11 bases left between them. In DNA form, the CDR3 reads TGTGCCAGCAGTTCCCGCGCCTCGAATGAAAAACTGTTTTTT. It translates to CASSSRASNEKLFF. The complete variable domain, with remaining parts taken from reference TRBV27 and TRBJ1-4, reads EAQVTQNPRYLITVTGKKLTVTCSQNMNHEYMSWYRQDPGLGLRQIYYSMNVEVTDKGDVPEGYKVSRKEKRNFPLILESPSPNQTSLYFCASSSRASNEKLFFGSGTQLSVL.

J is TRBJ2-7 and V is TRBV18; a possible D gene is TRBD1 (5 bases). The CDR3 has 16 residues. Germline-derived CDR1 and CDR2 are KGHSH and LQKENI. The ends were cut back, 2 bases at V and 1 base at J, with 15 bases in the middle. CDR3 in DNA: TGTGCCAGCTCACCAAATCTACAGGTGGTGTCCTACGAGCAGTACTTC. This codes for CASSPNLQVVSYEQYF.

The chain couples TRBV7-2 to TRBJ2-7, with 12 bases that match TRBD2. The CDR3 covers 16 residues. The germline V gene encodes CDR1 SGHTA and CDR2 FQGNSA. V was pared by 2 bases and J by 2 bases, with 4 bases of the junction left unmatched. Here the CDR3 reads CASSLLLAGGPYEQYF. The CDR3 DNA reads TGTGCCAGCAGCTTACTCCTAGCGGGAGGGCCCTACGAGCAGTACTTC.

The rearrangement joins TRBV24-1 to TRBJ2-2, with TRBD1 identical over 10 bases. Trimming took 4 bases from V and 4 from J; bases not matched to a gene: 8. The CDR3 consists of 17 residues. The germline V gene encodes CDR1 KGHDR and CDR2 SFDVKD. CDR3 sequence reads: CATSDPGQGDGTGELFF. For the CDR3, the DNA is TGTGCCACCAGTGACCCTGGACAGGGGGATGGCACCGGGGAGCTGTTTTTT.

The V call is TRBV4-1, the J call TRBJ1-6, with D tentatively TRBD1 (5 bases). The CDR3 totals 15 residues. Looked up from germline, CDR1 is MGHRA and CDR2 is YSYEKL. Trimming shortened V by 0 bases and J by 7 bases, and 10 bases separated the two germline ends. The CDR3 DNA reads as TGCGCCAGCAGCCAAGATCAGGGCCTAAATTCACCCCTCCACTTT. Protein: CASSQDQGLNSPLHF.

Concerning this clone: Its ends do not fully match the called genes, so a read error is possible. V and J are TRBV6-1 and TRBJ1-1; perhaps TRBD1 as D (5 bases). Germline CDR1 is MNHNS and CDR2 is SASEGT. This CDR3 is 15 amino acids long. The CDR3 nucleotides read TGTGCCAGCATTGAATCGGGACTCCAGAACACTGAAGCTTTCTTT. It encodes CASIESGLQNTEAFF.

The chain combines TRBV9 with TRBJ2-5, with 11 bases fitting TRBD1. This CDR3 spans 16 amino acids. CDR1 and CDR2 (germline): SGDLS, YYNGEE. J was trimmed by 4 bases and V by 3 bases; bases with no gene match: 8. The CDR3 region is CASSALSGQGGETQYF. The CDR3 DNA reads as TGTGCCAGCAGCGCCCTTTCGGGACAGGGGGGAGAGACCCAGTACTTC.

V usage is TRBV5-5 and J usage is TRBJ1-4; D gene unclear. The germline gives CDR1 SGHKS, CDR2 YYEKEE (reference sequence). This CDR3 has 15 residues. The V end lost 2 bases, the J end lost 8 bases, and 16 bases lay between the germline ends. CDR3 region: CASSFGGGNEEKLFF. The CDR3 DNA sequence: TGTGCCAGCAGCTTTGGTGGAGGGAATGAGGAAAAACTGTTTTTT.

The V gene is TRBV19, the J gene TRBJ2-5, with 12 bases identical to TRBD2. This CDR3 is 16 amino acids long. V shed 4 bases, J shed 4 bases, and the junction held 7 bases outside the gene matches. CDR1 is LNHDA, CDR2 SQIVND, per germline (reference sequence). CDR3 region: CASSTLAGGLRETQYF. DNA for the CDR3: TGTGCCAGTAGTACACTAGCGGGGGGCCTCCGAGAGACCCAGTACTTC.

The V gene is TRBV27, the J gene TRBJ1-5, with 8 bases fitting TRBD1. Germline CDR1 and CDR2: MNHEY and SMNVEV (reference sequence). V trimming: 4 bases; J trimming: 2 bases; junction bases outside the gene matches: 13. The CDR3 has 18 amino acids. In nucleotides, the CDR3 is TGTGCCAGCAGTTCCATAACCTCTTCGGACAGGGGCAATCAGCCCCAGCATTTT. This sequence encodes CASSSITSSDRGNQPQHF.

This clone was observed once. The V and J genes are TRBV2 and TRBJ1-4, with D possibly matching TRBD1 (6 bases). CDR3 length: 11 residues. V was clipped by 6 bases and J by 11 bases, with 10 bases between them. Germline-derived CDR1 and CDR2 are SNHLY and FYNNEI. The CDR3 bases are TGTGCCAGCAGAAGACAGGACAAACTGTTTTTT. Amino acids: CASRRQDKLFF.

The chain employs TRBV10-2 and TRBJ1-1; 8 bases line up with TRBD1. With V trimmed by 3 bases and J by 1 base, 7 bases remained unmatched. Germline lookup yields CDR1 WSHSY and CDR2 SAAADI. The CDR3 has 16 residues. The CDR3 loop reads CASSDYRGGKNTEAFF. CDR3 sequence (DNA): TGCGCCAGCAGTGATTACAGGGGGGGAAAGAACACTGAAGCTTTCTTT.

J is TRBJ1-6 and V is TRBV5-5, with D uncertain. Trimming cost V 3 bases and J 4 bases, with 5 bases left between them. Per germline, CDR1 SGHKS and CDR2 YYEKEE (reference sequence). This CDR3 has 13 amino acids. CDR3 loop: CASSSRYNSPLHF. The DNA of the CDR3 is TGTGCCAGCAGCTCCCGGTATAATTCACCCCTCCACTTT.